This T cell receptor beta chain was obtained from a study of beta chain features in type 1 diabetes (dated by TCRdb to the late 2010s). General notes on the study: Patients and healthy donors did not differ in mean age, gender distribution, total cell number or subset yield. Regulatory and stem cell-like memory subsets were obtained from only 8 patients and roughly 8 healthy donors, while naive and central memory subsets were obtained from all 28 donors. Across all samples, roughly 110,000,000 sorted cells were examined, and cell number per subset correlated strongly with RNA yield. The study compared the TCRB repertoires of sorted circulating CD4+ T cell subsets in recently diagnosed type 1 diabetes patients with those in matched healthy donors. Broad study findings and their caveats: Shorter templates might have been favored by PCR, but patient and control samples were amplified and corrected together, so both groups would have been affected equally by any skew. Patients with type 1 diabetes made fewer insertions and deleted more nucleotides at VDJ recombination sites, implying thymic rearrangement abnormalities. HLA sub-analyses involved small numbers of individuals, so any influence of HLA type on TCRB rearrangement remained unresolved. Naive, central memory and regulatory TCRB repertoires appeared more similar among patients than among healthy donors. Sequencing cDNA rather than genomic DNA could over-represent highly expressing activated cells, although activation and CD3 levels did not differ between groups. A moderate but significant shortening of TCRB CDR3 length was observed in type 1 diabetes patients in all four CD4+ subsets.

The entire isolated RNA was reverse transcribed using the High Capacity cDNA Reverse Transcription Kit, and thus expressed TCRB transcripts were sequenced. Deep immunoSEQ sequencing was applied to naive, central memory and regulatory T cell samples, giving an average of around 4 million total reads per sample. Sorted cells were lysed in RLT buffer, and RNA was extracted using DNase-treated RNeasy Micro or Mini kits according to cell number. Each cell subset was processed on its own to prevent cross-contamination, while patient and healthy donor samples were processed together. The immunoSEQ multiplex PCR was used to amplify TCRB sequences from cDNA, yielding 87-bp fragments that span the CDR3 region. Amplicons were sequenced on the Illumina HiSeq platform. The paper's data handling went like this. Synthetic template baselines were used to correct PCR bias computationally, reads within Hamming distance 2 were collapsed together, and singletons that could not be merged were discarded. By aligning reads against IMGT, V, D and J genes, CDR3 length, and insertions or deletions at six rearrangement sites were assigned. Clonotype counts were normalized to sorted cell number within each subset before computing true diversity and Gini coefficients with the tcR R package. The overlap coefficient, calculated on TCRB nucleotide sequences, was used to measure repertoire sharing. As a proxy for the pre-selection repertoire, out-of-frame TCRB sequences from naive cells were analyzed. TCRdb carries this immuneACCESS record with in-frame sequences only. Its versions omit some clonotypes, under half of them owing to an unresolved V gene in the studies checked, with the rest unexplained. V and J calls and clone size come straight from that table; D and trimming were deduced from the DNA. Here the sample has 600,000 to 700,000 clones; 12% occur a single time. 0.095% to 0.15% of the sample goes to the ten largest clones.

A remark on this clone: This receptor's antigen is unknown. Base-call qualities are not available, and no considerably larger clone is one nucleotide away.

Each donor gave one peripheral blood draw, averaging approximately 0.12 L, which was collected into heparinised tubes. Naive, central memory, regulatory and stem cell-like memory CD4+ T cells were sorted on a BD FACSAria II using a panel including CD45RO, CCR7, CD25, CD127, CD95 and CD27. Every sorted population had a purity above 95%. Right away, PBMCs were isolated by Lymphoprep density gradient centrifugation and were stained directly, with no culture step. So that batch effects would be minimized, each experiment stained and sorted samples in pairs, pairing one healthy donor with one patient. The TCR was taken from a man between 25 and 39 years old with type 1 diabetes. What was sequenced was naive CD4+ T cells from blood. Read against the paper, the sample's cell subset or site label means: true naive CD4+ T cells.

The CDR3 has the sequence CASSQGQRNIQYF. The DNA sequence reads TGCGCCAGCAGCCAAGGCCAAAGGAACATTCAGTACTTC. The rearrangement combines TRBV4-3 with TRBJ2-4; there is no confident call for the D gene. V lost 1 base and J lost 7 bases; the stretch between them is 8 bases long. The CDR3 goes from the cysteine to the phenylalanine over 13 residues. Only the CDR3 part of the read is kept: 39 bases, read in frame from the first base. Sequences LGHNA (CDR1) and YSLEER (CDR2) are obtained from the germline V gene.